Below are 21 T cell receptor beta chains sequenced from a single sample in a study of T cell changes during pregnancy in multiple sclerosis. The method was immunoSEQ multiplex PCR; TCRdb's version includes in-frame clones alone and lacks a portion of them. Of 70,000 to 95,000 clones listed, over 75% are singletons. Sequenced here: peripheral blood, sampled before pregnancy. The receptors derive from a female donor with multiple sclerosis, enrolled in a pregnancy study.

This sequence joins TRBV28 and TRBJ1-4; possibly TRBD1 for D (5 bases). Germline CDR1 and CDR2: MDHEN and SYDVKM. The V end was cut by 3 bases, the J end by 8 bases, with 19 bases between. This CDR3 contains 16 residues. The CDR3 spells CASSFLQGGRREKLFF. Written as DNA, the CDR3 is TGTGCCAGCAGTTTTCTCCAGGGTGGGCGTAGGGAAAAACTGTTTTTT.

The V gene is TRBV7-6, the J gene TRBJ2-2, with D perhaps matching TRBD1 (6 bases). Trimming left V 5 bases short and J 2 bases short, with 12 bases between. Per germline, CDR1 SGHVS and CDR2 FNYEAQ. This CDR3 spans 15 amino acids. The CDR3 DNA sequence: TGTGCCAGCAGCGCCCAGGGGCTCAACACCGGGGAGCTGTTTTTT. It codes for CASSAQGLNTGELFF.

The genes are TRBV9 and TRBJ2-2, with TRBD2 identical over 11 bases. Trimming removed 0 bases from V and 4 bases from J; junction bases left unmatched: 2. CDR1 SGDLS and CDR2 YYNGEE come from the germline V gene. This CDR3 region has 16 residues. In nucleotides, the CDR3 is TGTGCCAGCAGCGTAGGCCTAGCGGGGGGCACCGGGGAGCTGTTTTTT. Its translation is CASSVGLAGGTGELFF.

V gene TRBV2 combines with J gene TRBJ1-5; unclear D gene. Trimming removed 3 bases from V and 4 bases from J, with 7 bases in between. The CDR3 totals 13 residues. Germline loops: CDR1 SNHLY, CDR2 FYNNEI. The CDR3 DNA follows: TGTGCCAGCAGTGACGAAGCTAATCAGCCCCAGCATTTT. Translation: CASSDEANQPQHF.

The chain employs TRBV6-6 and TRBJ1-6, with 10 bases that match TRBD1. The J segment lost 10 bases and the V segment lost 7 bases, leaving 10 bases of the junction unmatched. CDR3 length equals 15 residues. CDR1 MNHNY and CDR2 SVGAGI come from the germline V gene (reference sequence). CDR3 DNA sequence: TGTGCCAGCAACGAAGGGGACAGGGGTTTCTCACCCCTCCACTTT. Its translation: CASNEGDRGFSPLHF.

The chain is built from TRBV4-3 and TRBJ2-2; unclear D gene. V lost 4 bases and J lost 6, with 9 bases in between. This CDR3 has 13 residues. CDR1 and CDR2 from the germline V gene are LGHNA and YSLEER. This CDR3 reads CASSRLLPGELFF. CDR3 in DNA: TGCGCCAGCAGCCGATTACTCCCCGGGGAGCTGTTTTTT.

The CDR3 DNA reads as TGTGCCAGCAGTGCCGGGACAGGGGATTACAATGAGCAGTTCTTC. It is translated as CASSAGTGDYNEQFF. This rearrangement joins TRBV6-5 to TRBJ2-1, with 10 bases aligning to TRBD1. V shed 5 bases, J shed 4 bases, and the junction held 5 bases outside the gene matches. CDR1 MNHEY and CDR2 SVGAGI come from the germline V gene. The CDR3 runs to 15 residues.

The chain links TRBV10-2 to TRBJ1-1; no clear D. The germline gives CDR1 WSHSY, CDR2 SAAADI. Deletions cut 2 bases from V and 1 base from J, with 5 bases between. There are 13 residues in the CDR3. Here the CDR3 DNA reads TGCGCCAGCAGTGAGATGAGGAACACTGAAGCTTTCTTT. This codes for CASSEMRNTEAFF.

This chain connects TRBV29-1 to TRBJ1-2; 7 nucleotides match TRBD1. The CDR3 sequence is 16 residues long. The germline V gene encodes CDR1 SQVTM and CDR2 ANQGSEA. V lost 0 bases and J lost 4; bases outside the gene matches: 11. The CDR3 DNA reads as TGCAGCGTTGAAGATATTTCACCGGGACAGCGCTATGGCTACACCTTC. Protein: CSVEDISPGQRYGYTF.

The gene calls are TRBV5-8 and TRBJ2-7, with 12 bases fitting TRBD1. This CDR3 comprises 15 residues. CDR1 SGHTS and CDR2 YDEGEE come from the germline V gene. The trim removed 3 bases at V and 4 bases at J, leaving 5 bases unmatched. The CDR3: CASSSRDRGLYEQYF. The CDR3 region has the DNA TGTGCCAGCAGCTCGAGGGACAGGGGGCTATACGAGCAGTACTTC.

V and J are TRBV29-1 and TRBJ1-5, with D uncertain. CDR1 and CDR2 from the germline V gene are SQVTM and ANQGSEA. The V end lost 4 bases, the J end lost 3 bases, and 16 bases lay between the germline ends. The CDR3 consists of 15 residues. The CDR3 DNA reads as TGCAGCGTTGGGGTCTCGGGAGATCACAATCAGCCCCAGCATTTT. Residues: CSVGVSGDHNQPQHF.

V usage is TRBV7-2 and J usage is TRBJ2-2, with D unresolved. Germline lookup yields CDR1 SGHTA and CDR2 FQGNSA. The CDR3 loop spans 17 amino acids. With 1 base removed from V and 0 bases from J, the gap between germline ends came to 12 bases. The CDR3 loop is CASSLGYGQSNTGELFF. The CDR3 DNA reads TGTGCCAGCAGCTTAGGGTATGGGCAGTCGAACACCGGGGAGCTGTTTTTT.

The gene calls are TRBV7-3 and TRBJ2-2; D perhaps matches TRBD2 (6 bases). The germline V gene encodes CDR1 SGHTA and CDR2 FQGTGA. Between the trimmed V and J ends, which lost 0 bases and 7 bases, there was a span of 18 bases. The CDR3 length is 17 residues. In DNA, the CDR3 is TGTGCCAGCAGCTTAACGGCGTGGGGTAGCGGAGACGGGGAGCTGTTTTTT. Translation: CASSLTAWGSGDGELFF.

The chain couples TRBV5-8 to TRBJ2-2; possibly TRBD1 for D (5 bases). V shed 1 base and J shed 1 base, with 8 bases lying between them. The CDR3 length is 15 residues. Germline V gene sequence: CDR1 SGHTS, CDR2 YDEGEE. CDR3 DNA sequence: TGTGCCAGCAGCTTGCTAGGGGTGAACACCGGGGAGCTGTTTTTT. It is translated as CASSLLGVNTGELFF.

The chain uses TRBV7-8 and TRBJ2-5; the D gene is possibly TRBD1 (7 bases). This CDR3 has 13 amino acids. Per the germline V gene, CDR1 is SGHVS and CDR2 is FQNEAQ. The germline V and J ends were trimmed by 7 bases and 5 bases, with 14 bases remaining between them. The CDR3 DNA reads TGTGCCAGCACTCCAGGGGGGAGGGAGACCCAGTACTTC. Translated: CASTPGGRETQYF.

This chain connects TRBV10-1 to TRBJ1-4; possibly TRBD1 for D (5 bases). The CDR3 contains 13 residues. The V end lost 2 bases, the J end lost 8 bases, and 9 bases lay between the germline ends. The germline V gene has CDR1 WNHNN and CDR2 SYGVQD (reference sequence). The CDR3 here is CASSERGNEKLFF. For the CDR3, the DNA is TGCGCCAGCAGTGAGAGGGGCAACGAAAAACTGTTTTTT.

This clone was seen once. The chain recombines TRBV5-1 with TRBJ2-3; possible D gene TRBD1, 6 bases. Trimming stripped 3 bases from V and 1 base from J, with 18 bases between. This CDR3 comprises 17 residues. Germline CDR1 and CDR2: SGHRS and YFSETQ. CDR3 coding DNA: TGCGCCAGCAGCTCATCGACACAGGGTAGGGGCACAGATACGCAGTATTTT. Protein sequence: CASSSSTQGRGTDTQYF.

The chain is built from TRBV4-3 and TRBJ1-3; D remains unclear. Germline values: CDR1 LGHNA, CDR2 YSLEER. This CDR3 spans 17 amino acids. The V gene lost 0 bases and the J gene lost 4 bases, with 16 bases spanning the gap. CDR3 in DNA: TGCGCCAGCAGCCAAGATATCGCCCCGGGGAGAGGAAACACCATATATTTT. The encoded protein is CASSQDIAPGRGNTIYF.

The chain recombines TRBV11-2 with TRBJ1-2; TRBD1 might be the D (6 bases). The V gene's germline CDR1 is SGHAT and CDR2 FQNNGV. The CDR3 is 13 residues long. V was clipped by 5 bases and J by 7 bases, with 14 bases between them. This chain's CDR3 is CASSPDSVGGYTF. The CDR3 nucleotides read TGTGCCAGCAGCCCGGACAGCGTGGGTGGCTACACCTTC.

The chain employs TRBV19 and TRBJ1-1, with D unresolved. Germline-derived CDR1 and CDR2 are LNHDA and SQIVND (reference sequence). V was trimmed by 5 bases and J by 5 bases, leaving 15 bases between them. The CDR3 loop spans 14 amino acids. The CDR3 loop is CASSWEGPKTEAFF. As DNA, the CDR3 is TGTGCCAGTAGTTGGGAGGGCCCTAAGACTGAAGCTTTCTTT.

The rearrangement uses TRBV5-5 and TRBJ1-2, with D possibly being TRBD1 (6 bases). The germline V gene has CDR1 SGHKS and CDR2 YYEKEE (reference sequence). The CDR3 runs to 14 residues. Trimming stripped 3 bases from V and 3 bases from J, with 12 bases between. The CDR3 DNA follows: TGTGCCAGCAGCTCCACCGCAGGGGACTATGGCTACACCTTC. It translates to CASSSTAGDYGYTF.